The 11 T cell receptor beta chains in this list originate from one sample, sequenced in a study of regulatory T cells in long-lasting Graves disease. The time point was: newly diagnosed GD, antithyroid drugs for less than 3 months. PBMC RNA was the source of the TCR library. Sequencing libraries for TCR beta were prepared with iRepertoire HTBI primers and Arm-PCR of CDR3 regions. TCRdb itself ran the multiplex PCR reads through MiXCR, one entry per CDR3 protein. The sample carries 400,000 to 500,000 distinct CDR3 sequences, about 15% recorded once. These records were also assigned to another study, of T cells in Graves' hyperthyroidism and ophthalmopathy.

The specimen was peripheral blood mononuclear cells (PBMCs), collected at new diagnosis, from a patient treated with antithyroid drugs. The receptors shown here come from a middle-aged woman with Graves disease.

This chain uses TRBV4-1 with TRBJ2-3; TRBD1 aligns across 7 bases. The CDR3 loop spans 17 amino acids. Germline CDR1 reads MGHRA; CDR2 reads YSYEKL. Trimming took 5 bases from V and 0 from J; bases not matched to a gene: 11. Here the CDR3 reads CASSNVTGAHSTDTQYF. CDR3 sequence (DNA): TGCGCCAGCAGCAACGTAACAGGGGCCCATAGCACAGATACGCAGTATTTT.

For this clonotype: A clone one base away is much larger, so this may be a read error. The chain carries TRBV19 and TRBJ2-2; perhaps TRBD2 as D (6 bases). Germline assignment: CDR1 LNHDA and CDR2 SQIVND (reference sequence). The length of the CDR3 is 14 residues. Trimming cost V 7 bases and J 9 bases, with 18 bases left between them. The CDR3: CASMEGVSAWELFF. For the CDR3, the DNA is TGTGCCAGTATGGAGGGAGTCTCTGCCTGGGAGCTGTTTTTT.

This clonotype was detected only a few times. The chain employs TRBV5-1 and TRBJ1-3, with D unclear. Trimming left V 4 bases short and J 0 bases short, with 11 bases between. The germline V gene has CDR1 SGHRS and CDR2 YFSETQ. The CDR3 contains 15 residues. In DNA form, the CDR3 reads TGCGCCAGCAGCGACGGACGGCACTCTGGAAACACCATATATTTT. This codes for CASSDGRHSGNTIYF.

This clonotype was seen ten or more times. The rearrangement uses TRBV12-3 or TRBV12-4 and TRBJ2-2; TRBD1 agrees at 9 bases. CDR3 length: 15 residues. V lost 7 bases, J lost 0 bases, and 3 bases stayed unmatched. CDR3 sequence (DNA): TGTGCCAGCAATTACAGGGGGCCGAACACCGGGGAGCTGTTTTTT. Its translation: CASNYRGPNTGELFF.

This clonotype occurred a few times. This chain joins TRBV27 and TRBJ1-4, with D hard to call. This CDR3 contains 13 residues. The V and J ends lost 4 bases and 7 bases respectively, with 10 bases between them. Germline V gene sequence: CDR1 MNHEY, CDR2 SMNVEV (reference sequence). The CDR3 protein is CASSSNVGEKLFF. The CDR3 DNA reads TGTGCCAGCAGTTCCAACGTGGGTGAAAAACTGTTTTTT.

This clonotype showed up just a few times. This chain joins TRBV7-6 and TRBJ2-7, with 8 bases identical to TRBD2. Looked up from germline, CDR1 is SGHVS and CDR2 is FNYEAQ. J gave up 2 bases and V 0 bases, and 9 bases lay outside the gene matches. CDR3 length: 17 amino acids. CDR3 protein: CASSLADGLAGTYEQYF. Here the CDR3 DNA reads TGTGCCAGCAGCTTAGCGGATGGGTTAGCGGGGACCTACGAGCAGTACTTC.

The J gene is TRBJ1-4, the V gene TRBV7-9; no clear D. There are 14 residues in the CDR3. With 5 bases removed from V and 0 bases from J, the gap between germline ends came to 7 bases. CDR1 is SEHNR and CDR2 is FQNEAQ in the germline V gene (reference sequence). Here the CDR3 DNA reads TGTGCCAGCAGCGGATTTGCAACTAATGAAAAACTGTTTTTT. Translating it yields CASSGFATNEKLFF.

The table lists this clonotype with many counts. This chain uses TRBV11-2 with TRBJ2-1; D possibly corresponds to TRBD1 (5 bases). Germline assignment: CDR1 SGHAT and CDR2 FQNNGV. The CDR3 is 13 amino acids. Trimming pared 5 bases from V and 5 bases from J, leaving 10 bases between. In nucleotides, the CDR3 is TGTGCCAGCAGCCCTACAGGTAACAATGAGCAGTTCTTC. This translates into CASSPTGNNEQFF. Full variable domain (rest looked up from reference TRBV11-2 and TRBJ2-1): EAGVAQSPRYKIIEKRQSVAFWCNPISGHATLYWYQQILGQGPKLLIQFQNNGVVDDSQLPKDRFSAERLKGVDSTLKIQPAKLEDSAVYLCASSPTGNNEQFFGPGTRLTVL.

This clonotype was seen repeatedly, ten times or more. Mismatch with germline at one junction end may stem from a read error. This sequence joins TRBV6-1 and TRBJ2-1; D is unclear. The CDR3 sequence is 13 residues long. CDR1 is MNHNS and CDR2 is SASEGT in the germline V gene. In nucleotides, the CDR3 is TGTGCCAGCACTGAAATGGGCTGGGGTGAGCAGTTCTTC. It yields the protein CASTEMGWGEQFF.

In its sample, this clonotype was seen a few times. The genes are TRBV29-1 and TRBJ2-2, with no clear D. Germline values: CDR1 SQVTM, CDR2 ANQGSEA. V was trimmed by 6 bases and J by 2 bases, leaving 4 bases between them. The CDR3 runs to 11 residues. The CDR3, as DNA: TGCAGCGTGAGTAACACCGGGGAGCTGTTTTTT. It is translated as CSVSNTGELFF.

The CDR3 reads CASRTGSFNTEAFF. The CDR3 coding sequence is TGTGCCAGCAGGACAGGGTCCTTTAACACTGAAGCTTTCTTT. The V gene is TRBV6-1, the J gene TRBJ1-1, with 7 bases identical to TRBD1. There are 14 residues in the CDR3. Germline V gene sequence: CDR1 MNHNS, CDR2 SASEGT. After removal of 6 bases from V and 2 bases from J, the junction contained 6 bases not matched to a gene.